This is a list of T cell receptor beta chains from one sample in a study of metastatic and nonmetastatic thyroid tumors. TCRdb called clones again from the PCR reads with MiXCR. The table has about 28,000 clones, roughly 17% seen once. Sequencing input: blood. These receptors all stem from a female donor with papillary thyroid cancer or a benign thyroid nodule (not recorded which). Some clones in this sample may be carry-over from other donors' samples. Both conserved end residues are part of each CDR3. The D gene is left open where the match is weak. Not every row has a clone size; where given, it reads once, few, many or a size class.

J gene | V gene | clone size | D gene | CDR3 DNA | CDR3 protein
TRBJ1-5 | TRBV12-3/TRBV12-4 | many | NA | TGTGCCAGCAGTGTCAAGGCCGGGGGCGGTCAGCCCCAGCATTTT | CASSVKAGGGQPQHF
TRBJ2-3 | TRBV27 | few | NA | TGTGCCAGCAGTTACTCTAGCACAGATACGCAGTATTTT | CASSYSSTDTQYF
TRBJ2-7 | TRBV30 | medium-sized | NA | TGTGCCTGGTCCAGCGTGACCTACGAGCAGTACTTC | CAWSSVTYEQYF
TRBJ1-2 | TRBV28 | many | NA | TGTGCCAGCCATCGAGAATTGGGCACGAACTATGGCTACACCTTC | CASHRELGTNYGYTF
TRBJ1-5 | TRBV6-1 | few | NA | TGTGCCAGCAGTAGAACAAATCAGCCCCAGCATTTT | CASSRTNQPQHF
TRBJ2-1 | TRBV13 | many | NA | TGTGCCAGCAGCTTAGAGGATCACGGGATGAGGCGGCGGAATGAGCAGTTCTTC | CASSLEDHGMRRRNEQFF
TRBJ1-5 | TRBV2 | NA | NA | TGTGCCATCAGGGGTACCCAGGGACCGCCCCAGCATTTT | CAIRGTQGPPQHF
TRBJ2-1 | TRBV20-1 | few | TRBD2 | TGCAGTGCTAGGTCCCCGGGGTTACTAGCGGGAGGTGAGCAGTTCTTC | CSARSPGLLAGGEQFF
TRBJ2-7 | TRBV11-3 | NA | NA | TGTGCCAGCAGCCAACCGGGACCCAACCTCTACGAGCAGTACTTC | CASSQPGPNLYEQYF
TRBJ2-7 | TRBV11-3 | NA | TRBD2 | TGTGCCAGCAGCTTACTAGCGGGAGGGACCTACGAGCAGTACTTC | CASSLLAGGTYEQYF
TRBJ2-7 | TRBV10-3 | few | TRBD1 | TGTGCCACCAAGAGGGTCGGGACAGGGGAGAGCGAGCATTACTTC | CATKRVGTGESEHYF
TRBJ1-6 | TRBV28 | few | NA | TGTGCCAGCAGTTTATCTGGGTATGGTAATTCACCCCTCCACTTT | CASSLSGYGNSPLHF
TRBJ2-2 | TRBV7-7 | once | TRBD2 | TGTGCCAGCAGTGAAAGCGGGAGGGCCACCGGGGTGCTGTTTTTT | CASSESGRATGVLFF
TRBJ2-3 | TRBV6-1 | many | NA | TGTGCCAGCAGTTGGGGGGCTAAGGCAGATACGCAGTATTTT | CASSWGAKADTQYF
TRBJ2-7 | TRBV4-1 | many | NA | TGCGCCAGCAGCCAAGATCAAACTTTGGGTGGCGAGCAGTACTTC | CASSQDQTLGGEQYF
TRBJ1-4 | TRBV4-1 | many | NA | TGCGCCAGCAGCCAACGGCTATCAACTAATGAAAAACTGTTTTTT | CASSQRLSTNEKLFF
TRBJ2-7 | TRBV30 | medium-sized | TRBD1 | TGTGCCTGGAGGCCGACAGGGGGTTCTTGGGAGCAGTACTTC | CAWRPTGGSWEQYF
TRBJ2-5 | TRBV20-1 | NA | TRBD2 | TGCAGTGCTAGAGATCCTAGCGGGAGTGCCGGAGAGACCCAGTACTTC | CSARDPSGSAGETQYF
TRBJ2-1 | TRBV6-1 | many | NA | TGTGCCAGCAGTCGACAGAACCCAAGCTCCTACAATGAGCAGTTCTTC | CASSRQNPSSYNEQFF
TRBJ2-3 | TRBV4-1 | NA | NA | TGCGCCAGCAGCCAAGCGGCAATCACAGATACGCAGTATTTT | CASSQAAITDTQYF
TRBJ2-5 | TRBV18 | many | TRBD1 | TGTGCCAGCTCACTAGGGACAGGGAAGGAGACCCAGTACTTC | CASSLGTGKETQYF
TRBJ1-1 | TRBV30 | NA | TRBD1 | TGTGCCTGGAGAGCACAGGGGGTGGCTGAAGCTTTCTTT | CAWRAQGVAEAFF
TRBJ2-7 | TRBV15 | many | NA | TGTGCCACCAGCAGATTTACCGGGACACACGTCGTAGGCGAGCAGTACTTC | CATSRFTGTHVVGEQYF
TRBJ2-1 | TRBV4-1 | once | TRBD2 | TGCGCCAGCAGCCAAGATTATAGCGGGGGGCCCAATGAGCAGTTCTTC | CASSQDYSGGPNEQFF
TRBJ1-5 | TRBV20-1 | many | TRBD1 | TGCAGTGCTAAGGGGGCACTGAATCAGCCCCAGCATTTT | CSAKGALNQPQHF
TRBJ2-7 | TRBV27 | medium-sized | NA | TGTGCCAGCAGTTTAAGTGCCGTCGGGGAGCTCTCCTACGAGCAGTACTTC | CASSLSAVGELSYEQYF
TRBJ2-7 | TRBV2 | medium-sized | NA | TGTGCCAGCAGTGTGCAGGGGTACGAGCAGTACTTC | CASSVQGYEQYF
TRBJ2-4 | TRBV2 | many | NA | TGTGCCGGTTTCGCAACAGAAAACATTCAGTACTTC | CAGFATENIQYF
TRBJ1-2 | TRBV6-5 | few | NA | TGTGCCAGCAGTTACGAGAGAGGGCGATGTTATGGCTACACCTTC | CASSYERGRCYGYTF
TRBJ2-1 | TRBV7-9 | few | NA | TGTGCCAGCAGTACCGGGCCCCCTTCGGGCAATGAGCAGTTCTTC | CASSTGPPSGNEQFF
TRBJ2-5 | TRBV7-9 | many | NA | TGTGCCAGCAGCTTAGGGCAGGGACGTATAGAGACCCAGTACTTC | CASSLGQGRIETQYF
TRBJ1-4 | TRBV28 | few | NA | TGTGCCAGCAGTTTGCTTCAGGGGAGCGACTTTAATGAAAAACTGTTTTTT | CASSLLQGSDFNEKLFF
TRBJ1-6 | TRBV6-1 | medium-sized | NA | TGTGCCAGCAAGGCGGATCCCAATAATTCACCCCTCCACTTT | CASKADPNNSPLHF
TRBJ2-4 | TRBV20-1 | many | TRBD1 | TGCAGTGCTACCGGGACAGGATTCAAAAACATTCAGTACTTC | CSATGTGFKNIQYF
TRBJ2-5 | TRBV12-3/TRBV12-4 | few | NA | TGTGCCAGTCAAGGCCAAGAGACCCAGTACTTC | CASQGQETQYF
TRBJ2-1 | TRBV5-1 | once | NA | TGCGCCAGCAGCTCGGTCGTGGGGTATCTTGATGAGCAGTTCTTC | CASSSVVGYLDEQFF
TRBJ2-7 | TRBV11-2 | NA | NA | TGTGCCATCATCCCGGGCGTTCTGGGCTACGAGCAGTACTTC | CAIIPGVLGYEQYF
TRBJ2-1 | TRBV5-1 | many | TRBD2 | TGCGCCAGCAGCTTGTTGACTAGCGGGAGGGCCTACAATGAGCAGTTCTTC | CASSLLTSGRAYNEQFF
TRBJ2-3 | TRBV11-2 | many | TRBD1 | TGTGCCAGCAGCCCTCGGACAGGGGCGGGTGATACGCAGTATTTT | CASSPRTGAGDTQYF
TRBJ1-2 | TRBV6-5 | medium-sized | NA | TGTGCCAGCAGTTACTCCTTCTGGCGGGCAGCGAACTATGGCTACACCTTC | CASSYSFWRAANYGYTF
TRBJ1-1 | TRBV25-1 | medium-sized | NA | TGTGCCAATCGGACAGAAGCCTATTTAAACACTGAAGCTTTCTTT | CANRTEAYLNTEAFF
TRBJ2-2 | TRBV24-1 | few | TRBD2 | TGTGCCGCCAGTGACCAAACTGGGAGGGGAAACACCGGGGAGCTGTTTTTT | CAASDQTGRGNTGELFF
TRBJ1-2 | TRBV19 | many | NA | TGTGCCAGTTGGAGAGGGGATATTTTTGGCTACACCTTC | CASWRGDIFGYTF
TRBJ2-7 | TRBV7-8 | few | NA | TGTGCCAGCAGCTTAAATTCCTACGAGCAGTACTTC | CASSLNSYEQYF
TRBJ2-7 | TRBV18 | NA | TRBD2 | TGTGCCAGCTCACCTTCCGGGACTATCGGGAGAGGGCAGTACTTC | CASSPSGTIGRGQYF
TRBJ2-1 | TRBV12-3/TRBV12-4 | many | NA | TGTGCCAGCAGCAGGAGCGGAACCTCCTACAATGAGCAGTTCTTC | CASSRSGTSYNEQFF
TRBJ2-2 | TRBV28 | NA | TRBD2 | TGTGCCAGCATACCTAGCGGGACGGGCATCGGGGAGCTGTTTTTT | CASIPSGTGIGELFF
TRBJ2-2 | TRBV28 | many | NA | TGTGCCAGCAGTTCACCCAGTCTTAGCTCCACCGGGGAGCTGTTTTTT | CASSSPSLSSTGELFF
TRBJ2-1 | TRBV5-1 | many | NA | TGCGCCAGCAGCTTGACAAACAATGAGCAGTTCTTC | CASSLTNNEQFF
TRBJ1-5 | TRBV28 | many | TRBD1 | TGTGCCAGCCGCCGACAGGGTTCGGATCAGCCCCAGCATTTT | CASRRQGSDQPQHF
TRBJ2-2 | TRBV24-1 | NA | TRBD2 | TGTGCCACCAGTGTTCTCGGGCTAGCGGACAACACCGTGGAGCTGTTTTTT | CATSVLGLADNTVELFF
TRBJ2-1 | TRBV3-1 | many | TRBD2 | TGTGCCAGCAGCCAAGAAGGACTAGCGGACATATACAATGAGCAGTTCTTC | CASSQEGLADIYNEQFF
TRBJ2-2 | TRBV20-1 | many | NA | TGCAGTGCTGAGGGTGAAGGGCGAAGGCGCGGGCTGTTTTTT | CSAEGEGRRRGLFF
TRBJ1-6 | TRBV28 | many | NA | TGTGCCAGCAGTAGACCAAGAGAGGATAATTCACCCCTCCACTTT | CASSRPREDNSPLHF
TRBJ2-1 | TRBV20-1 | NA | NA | TGCAGTGCTAGAGATTGTGCGGGGTCAGGCAATGAGCAGTTCTTC | CSARDCAGSGNEQFF
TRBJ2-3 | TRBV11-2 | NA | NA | TGTGCCAGCAGCTCTGGGGGAGGGGGTAGGGCAGATACGCAGTATTTT | CASSSGGGGRADTQYF
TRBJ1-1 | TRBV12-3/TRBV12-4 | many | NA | TGTGCCAGCAGTTTAATTTTCGGGGCGGGCACTGAAGCTTTCTTT | CASSLIFGAGTEAFF
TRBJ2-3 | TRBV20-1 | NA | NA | TGCAGTGCCAGAATAGGGGCAGTCGATACGCAGTATTTT | CSARIGAVDTQYF